This TCR beta chain was sequenced in a study of OX40 agonist ivuxolimab in advanced cancers. Profiling relied on immunoSEQ multiplex PCR, and the TCRdb table lists in-frame clones only, not all of them. The sample yields around 18,000 clones, 75% to 85% seen once. V gave up 7 bases and J gave up 5 bases, with 12 bases separating them. The CDR3 has 13 residues. CDR1 LNHDA and CDR2 SQIVND come from the germline V gene (reference sequence). This receptor was identified in an adult with an advanced solid tumor such as melanoma, head and neck, liver or kidney cancer. The chain is built from TRBV19 and TRBJ1-3; D is ambiguous. The sequencing here drew on CD4+ or CD8+ T cells sorted from blood, taken in a trial of the OX40 agonist ivuxolimab. The chain's CDR3 is CASTGETRNTIYF. The CDR3 DNA reads as TGTGCCAGTACCGGGGAAACCCGAAACACCATATATTTT.